Sequencing of this T cell receptor beta chain was carried out in a study of blood T cell repertoires in COVID-19. Here immunoSEQ multiplex PCR was the method, and the copy in TCRdb shows in-frame clones only, minus some. In the table there are roughly 250,000 clones, roughly 88% of which are singletons. Trimming took 0 bases from V and 5 from J, leaving 16 bases between them. Looked up from germline, CDR1 is SGHDN and CDR2 is FVKESK. The CDR3 has 16 amino acids. The sequence was obtained from a woman in her 40s with acute COVID-19. The chain links TRBV14 to TRBJ2-5; D possibly corresponds to TRBD2 (6 bases). Material for sequencing was PBMCs or T cells enriched from blood (not recorded which). CDR3 in amino acids: CASSQDLSGWLETQYF. The DNA for the CDR3 is TGTGCCAGCAGCCAAGATTTAAGCGGGTGGCTGGAGACCCAGTACTTC.